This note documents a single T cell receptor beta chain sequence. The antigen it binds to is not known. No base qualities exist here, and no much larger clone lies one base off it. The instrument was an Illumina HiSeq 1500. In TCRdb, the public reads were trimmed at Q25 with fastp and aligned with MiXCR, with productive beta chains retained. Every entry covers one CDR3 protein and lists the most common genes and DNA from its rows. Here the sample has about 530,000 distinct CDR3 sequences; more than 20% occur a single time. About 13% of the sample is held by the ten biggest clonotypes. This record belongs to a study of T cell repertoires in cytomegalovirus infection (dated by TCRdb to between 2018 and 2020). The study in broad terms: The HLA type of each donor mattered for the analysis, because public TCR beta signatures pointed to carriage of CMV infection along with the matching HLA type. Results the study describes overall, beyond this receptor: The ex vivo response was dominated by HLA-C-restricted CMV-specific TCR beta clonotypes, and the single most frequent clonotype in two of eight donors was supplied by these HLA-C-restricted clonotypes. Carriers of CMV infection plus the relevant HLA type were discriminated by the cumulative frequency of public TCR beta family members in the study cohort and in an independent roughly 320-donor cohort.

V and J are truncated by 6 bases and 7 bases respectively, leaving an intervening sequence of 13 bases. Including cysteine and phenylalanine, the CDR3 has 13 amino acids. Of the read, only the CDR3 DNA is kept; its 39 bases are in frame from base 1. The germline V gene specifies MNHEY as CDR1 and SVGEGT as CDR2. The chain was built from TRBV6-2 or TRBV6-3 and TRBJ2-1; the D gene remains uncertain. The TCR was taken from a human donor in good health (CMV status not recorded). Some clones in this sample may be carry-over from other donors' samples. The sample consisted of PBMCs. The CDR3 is CASRTDRTNEQFF. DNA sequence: TGTGCCAGCAGGACGGACCGAACAAATGAGCAGTTCTTC.